The sequence of this T cell receptor beta chain was determined in a study of cytomegalovirus exposure and HLA in healthy donors. At the level of the study: Out of around 360 genotyped donors, about 80% belonged to the Caucasian-associated ancestry cluster.

This CDR3 spans 13 amino acids. Per germline, CDR1 GTSNPN and CDR2 SVGIG (reference sequence). Researchers ran the PCR with 60 Vbeta and 13 Jbeta primers. Measured with immunoSEQ multiplex PCR; TCRdb has only the in-frame clones, and not every one. The sample comprises around 95,000 clones, approximately 82% of which are singletons, and under 4% rests with the top ten. This clone was observed a single time. No antigen is known for it. The study's findings and limits: One variant, a missense change in DCLRE1C, was linked in a later analysis to TCR beta V- and J-gene trimming. DRB1 showed the most TCR associations and HLA-C the fewest in a later analysis, as rates varied by HLA locus.

This clonotype was sampled from a female donor in good health and CMV-seropositive. The chain couples TRBV30 to TRBJ2-7, with 13 bases lining up with TRBD2. The sample consisted of PBMCs. DNA for the CDR3: TGTGCTATGTGGGGGACTAGCGGGGACGAGCAGTACTTC. It translates to CAMWGTSGDEQYF.